This T cell receptor (beta chain) was identified in a study of cytomegalovirus exposure and HLA in healthy donors (TCRdb year 2017). Some background on the complete study: An earlier analysis of 587 of the donors reported approximately 300 Gb of sequence data and about 100 million unique TCR beta sequences from about 179 million T cells. Roughly 300 gigabases of sequencing data and approximately 80 million unique TCR sequences were included in an early release covering roughly 600 HLA-typed donors. Of the approximately 400 genotyped donors, roughly 85% fell in the genetic ancestry cluster associated with self-reported Caucasian donors. The aim of the study was to test whether cataloging public T cell receptors could identify signatures of past pathogen exposure. The study used immunosequencing to profile the T cell repertoires of 600 to 850 subjects and linked those repertoires to cytomegalovirus serostatus. Besides the first cohort of under 700 subjects, a separate validation cohort made up of 95 to 150 different subjects was used. To predict cytomegalovirus infection status, the study brought together high-throughput TCR immunosequencing, statistical association of individual TCRs with disease status, and machine learning. In a later analysis, previously published TCR beta repertoires from 550 to 700 donors were re-analyzed and high-resolution HLA genotyping was added so that TCR occurrence patterns could be studied. In the later analysis, no new phenotypic data were used to find candidate immune exposures; instead, reliance was placed on TCR beta sequences and their occurrence across donors. An earlier analysis of 587 of the donors applied high-throughput TCR beta sequencing to assess whether each TCR beta V gene segment acted as functional or pseudogenic. Donor age, sex, ethnicity and CMV serostatus were collected together with the repertoire data. Genome-wide SNP genotypes for about three fifths of the roughly 670 donors were used in a later genetic analysis, which treated that subset as a discovery cohort. Every repertoire in the discovery cohort had been generated on one and the same sequencing platform. Both class I and class II loci were covered by HLA typing, at four-digit resolution. Typing coverage differed by locus: A, B, C, DRB1 and DQB1 were typed in about 620-640 donors, DQA1 in around 500, DPA1 in around 610, and DPB1 in 400 to 490. Five DR-DQ haplotypes were handled as single units for association and clustering because linkage in the cohort was strong. Across around 400 genotyped donors of the cohort, an average of roughly 200,000 unique TCR beta nucleotide sequences per donor were sequenced, and roughly 20% of those sequences were non-productive. Overall results and qualifications from the work: In vitro tests confirmed that three of the cytomegalovirus-associated TCR beta chains recognize cytomegalovirus antigens. Strong co-occurrence of HLA alleles, especially DR and DQ, made assigning TCR associations to individual alleles difficult. Sequencing depth was assumed to be roughly uniform across donors in the presence/absence analyses, though that assumption may not hold. CMV serostatus was the only immune exposure information available for the cohort. Most TCR sequences were observed very rarely across donors, whereas some public TCRs were present in many individuals. The classifier was reported to diagnose cytomegalovirus status with high specificity and sensitivity in both the original and validation cohorts. In a later genetic analysis, a missense DCLRE1C variant was associated with V-gene and J-gene trimming of TCR beta chains, and the association was replicated in an independent cohort. Broadly in line with IMGT annotations, most TCR beta V segments showed up in productive rearrangements about 90% or about 30% of the time in an earlier analysis of several hundred of the donors. In a later analysis, TCR association rates were found to vary across HLA loci, with the most associated TCRs seen for DRB1 alleles and the fewest for HLA-C alleles. A later analysis reported that several top co-occurrence clusters appeared linked to parvovirus B19, influenza, CMV and Epstein-Barr virus. In the study, 150 to 200 TCR beta chains were listed as associated with cytomegalovirus. The authors suggested that the approach could potentially be generalized to other disease states and immunological phenotypes. Most CMV-associated TCR beta chains appeared to be HLA-restricted in a later analysis, and the HLA associations seemed to be driven largely by CMV exposure. According to a later genetic analysis, donors in an Asian-associated ancestry cluster had fewer N-insertions in productive TCRs than the approximately 610-donor mean. A group of highly shared sequence variants was considered likely to be a technical artifact of the sequencing pipeline. Some IMGT-functional V segments, including TRBV6-2 and TRBV6-3, could not be told apart with the 87-base-pair reads, so those segments were excluded. The earlier analysis of around 600 of the donors excluded about 16 rarely observed V segments, including chromosome 9 orphons, because counts were too low. This cohort had only TCR beta chains sequenced, and the lack of alpha or paired-chain data limited which features could be detected. A later analysis associated 15,000 or so TCR beta sequences with specific HLA alleles at a false discovery rate of 0.05. HLA typing was unavailable for some donors at each locus, so association tests used only the typed subset. Linkage disequilibrium might explain the correlated functional status among segregating V segments, but an unknown experimental factor could not be excluded. A further reported finding was that TCR beta sequences accurately predicted the HLA-A and HLA-B alleles for most subjects in the first cohort. Compared with equally common non-associated chains, HLA-associated TCR beta chains in a later analysis were more clonally expanded and had lower generation probabilities.

Note on this clone: Its cognate antigen has yet to be identified. Base qualities are not provided; no much larger clone lies one nucleotide away.

In total, roughly 670 healthy bone marrow donors made up the cohort. Cohort members were all nominally healthy when sampled, although unrecorded immune exposures were likely present. The donor was CMV seronegative and was included in the group of around 320 seronegative cohort members. Each donor provided a peripheral blood sample, and peripheral blood mononuclear cells were used for TCR beta sequencing. Genomic DNA extraction from the blood cell samples was performed with the Qiagen DNeasy Blood Extraction Kit. For CDR1 and CDR2, the germline V gene (reference sequence) lists WNHNN and SYGVQD. V is pruned by 2 bases and J by 7 bases, leaving 7 bases of the junction without a gene match. The CDR3 spans 15 residues, from the cysteine through the phenylalanine. Here the CDR3 DNA is all that survives: 45 bases in frame from base 1. Library preparation used the immunoSEQ multiplex PCR assay. A mixture of 60 forward primers for TCR Vbeta segments and 13 reverse primers for TCR Jbeta segments was used in the multiplex PCR. The CDR3 region of rearranged TCR beta genes was amplified from genomic DNA by a multiplex PCR assay. The Illumina HiSeq System was used to sequence the amplified TCR beta libraries as 87-base-pair reads. The source study handled its data this way. Across the 700 or so repertoires, a later analysis counted about 81 million unique TCR beta chains, 9.5 million to 12 million of which were shared by at least two donors. Raw reads were error-corrected and collapsed into unique sequences by a nearest-neighbor algorithm in which closely related sequences were merged to remove PCR and sequencing errors. CDR3 sequences were aligned to IMGT reference sequences to assign V, D and J gene segments. For a sequence to be retained, at least a six-nucleotide match to both a V gene segment and a J gene segment was required. Rearrangements were classified as productive when the CDR3 lacked stop codons and remained in frame with V and J, and all other rearrangements were classified as non-productive. Following IMGT convention, CDR3 was defined as the stretch from the second conserved V-encoded cysteine up to the conserved J-encoded phenylalanine. In an earlier analysis of more than 550 of the donors, sequences lacking an unambiguous match to a single V gene segment were excluded. An earlier analysis of several hundred of the donors classified V segments as functional when productive rearrangements were above 56.7% and as segregating when the standard deviation between donors was above 5%. A statistical classification framework was built for diagnosing cytomegalovirus status from the catalog of TCR beta chain sequences. In a later analysis, TCR nucleotide sequences were compared against IMGT/GENE-DB human TR gene sequences so that V and J genes could be assigned. A later analysis assigned CDR3 sequences and most-parsimonious VDJ recombination scenarios with the TCRdist pipeline. A later analysis defined each TCR beta chain by its CDR3 amino acid sequence plus V-gene family, and excluded reads lacking a unique V-gene family. To address suspected cross-contamination and a sequencing artifact, a later analysis removed 592 highly shared, low-generation-probability nucleotide sequences. In a later analysis, a clonal expansion index for each public chain was calculated from normalized within-repertoire ranks of inferred template counts. Generation probabilities in a later analysis came from a VDJ recombination model fitted to out-of-frame rearrangements, and those results were checked against IGoR. Hypergeometric tests were used in a later analysis to score TCR-TCR, TCR-HLA and TCR-CMV co-occurrence, with a repertoire-size bias correction applied to the TCR pairs. A later analysis estimated false discovery rates by permuting HLA or CMV assignments 20 times. In a later analysis, co-occurring TCRs were grouped using DBSCAN, with TCRdist sequence similarity added in when clustering inside HLA-allele-positive subsets. Co-occurrence clustering excluded repertoires with fewer than 30,000 or more than 120,000 public chains, plus five with anomalous nucleotide sharing. TCRdb mirrors the immuneACCESS table, restricted to in-frame sequences. Some clones are absent from its copies; in checked studies, under half trace to an unresolved V gene, and the reason for the others is unknown. From that table come the V and J calls and clone size; the DNA was used to work out D and trimming. This sample holds more than 95,000 clones; under 90% were observed only once. Around 4% of the sample is taken by the ten largest.

Material for sequencing was PBMCs. The TCR was taken from a young woman in good health and CMV-seronegative. The rearrangement combines TRBV10-1 with TRBJ2-2; TRBD2 agrees with 7 junctional bases. The CDR3 loop reads CASSEGFERGGELFF. The sequenced DNA: TGCGCCAGCAGTGAGGGGTTCGAGCGGGGCGGGGAGCTGTTTTTT.